The rows below give T cell receptor beta chains drawn from one sample of a study of shared clonotypes between healthy human individuals. Sequencing used immunoSEQ multiplex PCR; TCRdb keeps in-frame clones, though not all of them. This sample has millions of clones; 93% occur once, and the top ten carry 0.3% to 0.4%. The material sequenced was naive CD4+ T cells from PBMCs. The receptors were sampled from a man aged 18 to 35 in good health. Some clones in this sample may be carry-over from other donors' samples. Each CDR3 is given with its conserved first and last residue. Each record gives: J gene, clone size, V gene, D gene, CDR3 DNA, CDR3 protein. D genes are given only for firm matches. For some rows the clone size is stated as once, few or many, or as a class when expanded; others skip it.

J gene: TRBJ1-2
clone size: -
V gene: TRBV18
D gene: TRBD1
CDR3 DNA: TGTGCCAGCTCACCGGGGGACAGGGAAAAGGGATTC
CDR3 protein: CASSPGDREKGF

J gene: TRBJ2-1
clone size: -
V gene: TRBV7-3
D gene: -
CDR3 DNA: TGTGCCAGCAGCTTAAGGAATCTACCTGGGGGTGAGCAGTTCTTC
CDR3 protein: CASSLRNLPGGEQFF

J gene: TRBJ2-1
clone size: -
V gene: TRBV5-4
D gene: -
CDR3 DNA: TGTGCCAGCAGCCGAACCTCCTACAATGAGCAGTTCTTC
CDR3 protein: CASSRTSYNEQFF

J gene: TRBJ2-3
clone size: -
V gene: TRBV5-1
D gene: -
CDR3 DNA: TGCGCCAGCAGGACGGAGGGCACAGATACGCAGTATTTT
CDR3 protein: CASRTEGTDTQYF

J gene: TRBJ2-1
clone size: -
V gene: TRBV6-5
D gene: -
CDR3 DNA: TGTGCCAGCAGGCCCCCGGGGAGTAGGGACAATGAGCAGTTCTTC
CDR3 protein: CASRPPGSRDNEQFF

J gene: TRBJ1-5
clone size: -
V gene: TRBV6-5
D gene: -
CDR3 DNA: TGTGCCAGCAGCTACGGGTATAGCAATCAGCCCCAGCATTTT
CDR3 protein: CASSYGYSNQPQHF

J gene: TRBJ2-1
clone size: -
V gene: TRBV9
D gene: -
CDR3 DNA: TGTGCCAGCAGCGGCGACGGAATATCCTACAATGAGCAGTTCTTC
CDR3 protein: CASSGDGISYNEQFF

J gene: TRBJ2-1
clone size: -
V gene: TRBV18
D gene: TRBD1
CDR3 DNA: TGTGCCAGCGGACAGGGGGCGAATGAGCAGTTCTTC
CDR3 protein: CASGQGANEQFF

J gene: TRBJ1-3
clone size: -
V gene: TRBV11-2
D gene: -
CDR3 DNA: TGTGCCAGCAGCTTCGAGCCTGTAGACACCATATATTTT
CDR3 protein: CASSFEPVDTIYF

J gene: TRBJ1-2
clone size: -
V gene: TRBV2
D gene: -
CDR3 DNA: TGTGCCAGCAGTGAAACCCGGGGTCCAGGCTACACCTTC
CDR3 protein: CASSETRGPGYTF

J gene: TRBJ1-2
clone size: -
V gene: TRBV5-4
D gene: -
CDR3 DNA: TGTGCCAGCAGTCCCCCGACGGGCACTAACTATGGCTACACCTTC
CDR3 protein: CASSPPTGTNYGYTF

J gene: TRBJ1-2
clone size: -
V gene: TRBV28
D gene: -
CDR3 DNA: TGTGCCAGCAGTATCACCTCCTATGGCTACACCTTC
CDR3 protein: CASSITSYGYTF

J gene: TRBJ1-2
clone size: -
V gene: TRBV5-1
D gene: TRBD1
CDR3 DNA: TGCGCCAGCAAAGGGACAGGGCTGTTTAGCTATGGCTACACCTTC
CDR3 protein: CASKGTGLFSYGYTF

J gene: TRBJ2-7
clone size: once
V gene: TRBV9
D gene: -
CDR3 DNA: TGTGCCAGCAGCAAAGAGGACGCCATCCCATGGCAGTACTTC
CDR3 protein: CASSKEDAIPWQYF

J gene: TRBJ1-1
clone size: -
V gene: TRBV28
D gene: -
CDR3 DNA: TGTGCCAGCAGTTTACGCAGGAACACTGAAGCTTTCTTT
CDR3 protein: CASSLRRNTEAFF

J gene: TRBJ1-2
clone size: -
V gene: TRBV19
D gene: -
CDR3 DNA: TGTGCCAGTAGACCCACTTGGGATGGCTACACCTTC
CDR3 protein: CASRPTWDGYTF

J gene: TRBJ2-5
clone size: -
V gene: TRBV19
D gene: -
CDR3 DNA: TGTGCCAGTAGTACACAGGGTTTGGAGACCCAGTACTTC
CDR3 protein: CASSTQGLETQYF

J gene: TRBJ1-3
clone size: -
V gene: TRBV6-1
D gene: -
CDR3 DNA: TGTGCCAGCAGTGAAACAGGATCTGGAAACACCATATATTTT
CDR3 protein: CASSETGSGNTIYF

J gene: TRBJ2-3
clone size: -
V gene: TRBV11-1
D gene: TRBD2
CDR3 DNA: TGTGCCAGCAGCTTAGCCTGGCTAGCGGAGACTAGCACAGATACGCAGTATTTT
CDR3 protein: CASSLAWLAETSTDTQYF

J gene: TRBJ1-1
clone size: -
V gene: TRBV5-4
D gene: -
CDR3 DNA: TGTGCCAGCACGAGGGGGACTGAAGCTTTCTTT
CDR3 protein: CASTRGTEAFF

J gene: TRBJ1-1
clone size: -
V gene: TRBV11-3
D gene: -
CDR3 DNA: TGTGCCAGCCCCTTGGACACTGGAGCGGCTTTCTTT
CDR3 protein: CASPLDTGAAFF

J gene: TRBJ2-1
clone size: -
V gene: TRBV5-1
D gene: TRBD2
CDR3 DNA: TGCGCCAGCAGCTCAGGACTAGGACCATTCAATGAGCAGTTCTTC
CDR3 protein: CASSSGLGPFNEQFF

J gene: TRBJ1-1
clone size: -
V gene: TRBV28
D gene: -
CDR3 DNA: TGTGCCAGCAGCTCATATCTGAACACTGAAGCTTTCTTT
CDR3 protein: CASSSYLNTEAFF

J gene: TRBJ1-1
clone size: -
V gene: TRBV15
D gene: -
CDR3 DNA: TGTGCCACCAGCAGAGATGTCGGGAACACTGAAGCTTTCTTT
CDR3 protein: CATSRDVGNTEAFF

J gene: TRBJ1-4
clone size: -
V gene: TRBV2
D gene: TRBD1
CDR3 DNA: TGTGCCAGCAGTGGACGGGACAGAAGGAGCGAAAAACTGTTTTTT
CDR3 protein: CASSGRDRRSEKLFF

J gene: TRBJ2-5
clone size: -
V gene: TRBV5-1
D gene: -
CDR3 DNA: TGCGCCAGCAGCTTACTCGGGCGGGAACCTGGGGAGACCCAGTACTTC
CDR3 protein: CASSLLGREPGETQYF

J gene: TRBJ1-2
clone size: few
V gene: TRBV27
D gene: TRBD1
CDR3 DNA: TGTGCCAGCAGCGGGACAGGGGCTGGCTATGGCTACACCTTC
CDR3 protein: CASSGTGAGYGYTF

J gene: TRBJ2-3
clone size: -
V gene: TRBV28
D gene: TRBD2
CDR3 DNA: TGTGCCAGCAGACCCCATAGCGGGACGCGCACAGATACGCAGTATTTT
CDR3 protein: CASRPHSGTRTDTQYF

J gene: TRBJ2-1
clone size: -
V gene: TRBV4-1
D gene: TRBD2
CDR3 DNA: TGCGCCAGCAGCCGACCTCTAGCGGGAGTAGGCAATGAGCAGTTCTTC
CDR3 protein: CASSRPLAGVGNEQFF

J gene: TRBJ2-7
clone size: -
V gene: TRBV2
D gene: -
CDR3 DNA: TGTGCCAGCAGTGCCCTAGGGGTACAGACGGTCCGCTCCTACGAGCAGTACTTC
CDR3 protein: CASSALGVQTVRSYEQYF

J gene: TRBJ2-7
clone size: -
V gene: TRBV28
D gene: TRBD1
CDR3 DNA: TGTGCCAGCAGGCTACAGGGGGGCGAGCAGTACTTC
CDR3 protein: CASRLQGGEQYF

J gene: TRBJ2-5
clone size: -
V gene: TRBV7-2
D gene: TRBD2
CDR3 DNA: TGTGCCAGCAGCTTAACGGGAGGGCCTTTAAGTATAAAACAAGAGACCCAGTACTTC
CDR3 protein: CASSLTGGPLSIKQETQYF

J gene: TRBJ2-3
clone size: -
V gene: TRBV7-2
D gene: TRBD2
CDR3 DNA: TGTGCCAGCAGCTTTGCGGGAGGGCCCACAGATACGCAGTATTTT
CDR3 protein: CASSFAGGPTDTQYF

J gene: TRBJ1-1
clone size: -
V gene: TRBV5-1
D gene: -
CDR3 DNA: TGCGCCAGCAGCCCCCGCCCCCCGCGTGCTGAAGCTTTCTTT
CDR3 protein: CASSPRPPRAEAFF

J gene: TRBJ2-7
clone size: once
V gene: TRBV7-2
D gene: -
CDR3 DNA: TGTGCCAGCAGCTTATTTGGGGCCGGGAGCTCCTACGAGCAGTACTTC
CDR3 protein: CASSLFGAGSSYEQYF

J gene: TRBJ1-5
clone size: -
V gene: TRBV2
D gene: -
CDR3 DNA: TGTGCCAGCGTACAGGATAGCAATCAGCCCCAGCATTTT
CDR3 protein: CASVQDSNQPQHF

J gene: TRBJ2-3
clone size: -
V gene: TRBV6-4
D gene: -
CDR3 DNA: TGTGCCAGCAGTCTGAGGGGCGCAGATACGCAGTATTTT
CDR3 protein: CASSLRGADTQYF

J gene: TRBJ2-2
clone size: -
V gene: TRBV27
D gene: -
CDR3 DNA: TGTGCCAGCAGTTTGAGAGAACCCCGGGAGCTGTTTTTT
CDR3 protein: CASSLREPRELFF

J gene: TRBJ1-1
clone size: -
V gene: TRBV27
D gene: TRBD1
CDR3 DNA: TGTGCCAGCAGTTCCAGAGGGGGCGGGTCCGCCGGGGAAGCTTTCTTT
CDR3 protein: CASSSRGGGSAGEAFF

J gene: TRBJ2-5
clone size: -
V gene: TRBV5-4
D gene: -
CDR3 DNA: TGTGCCAGCAGCTTGCCCCAGGGAGCGGCTGAGACCCAGTACTTC
CDR3 protein: CASSLPQGAAETQYF

J gene: TRBJ2-6
clone size: -
V gene: TRBV15
D gene: -
CDR3 DNA: TGTGCCACCAGCAGAGAGGGGGCAGGGCGGGCCAACGTCCTGACTTTC
CDR3 protein: CATSREGAGRANVLTF

J gene: TRBJ2-7
clone size: -
V gene: TRBV6-6
D gene: -
CDR3 DNA: TGTGCCAGCAGTTACTCCCCGGCGAAGTCCTACGAGCAGTACTTC
CDR3 protein: CASSYSPAKSYEQYF

J gene: TRBJ2-7
clone size: -
V gene: TRBV6-5
D gene: TRBD1
CDR3 DNA: TGTGCCAGCAGTTACAGCGGACAGGGGGCCTACGAGCAGTACTTC
CDR3 protein: CASSYSGQGAYEQYF

J gene: TRBJ2-7
clone size: -
V gene: TRBV28
D gene: -
CDR3 DNA: TGTGCCAGCCGTGGGGGGCGTCTGTTCGAGCAGTACTTC
CDR3 protein: CASRGGRLFEQYF

J gene: TRBJ2-3
clone size: -
V gene: TRBV28
D gene: TRBD1
CDR3 DNA: TGTGCCAGCAGTTCCCTCTCACAGGGGACCCGCACAGATACGCAGTATTTT
CDR3 protein: CASSSLSQGTRTDTQYF

J gene: TRBJ2-5
clone size: -
V gene: TRBV4-1
D gene: -
CDR3 DNA: TGCGCCAGCAGCCAAGGGACCACAGCCCAGTACTTC
CDR3 protein: CASSQGTTAQYF

J gene: TRBJ2-2
clone size: -
V gene: TRBV4-2
D gene: TRBD1
CDR3 DNA: TGTGCCAGCAGCCAAGTGAACAGGGGCGTCGGCACCGGGGAGCTGTTTTTT
CDR3 protein: CASSQVNRGVGTGELFF

J gene: TRBJ2-5
clone size: once
V gene: TRBV5-4
D gene: TRBD2
CDR3 DNA: TGTGCCAGCAGCTTGGGGGGGACTAGCGGGCAAGAGACCCAGTACTTC
CDR3 protein: CASSLGGTSGQETQYF

J gene: TRBJ1-1
clone size: -
V gene: TRBV11-2
D gene: -
CDR3 DNA: TGTGCCAGCAGCGGAAACCCGGGCCTTACTGAAGCTTTCTTT
CDR3 protein: CASSGNPGLTEAFF

J gene: TRBJ2-7
clone size: -
V gene: TRBV28
D gene: -
CDR3 DNA: TGTGCCAGCACCCCCAGGTCTGACGAGCAGTACTTC
CDR3 protein: CASTPRSDEQYF